This T cell receptor beta chain was retrieved from a study of response to subunit inactivated influenza vaccine. Findings and caveats of the study: There was a suggestion from the authors that each seasonal influenza vaccination recruits few new T cells.

TCRdb processed the RT-PCR reads anew with MiXCR; each CDR3 protein has one entry. This table holds about 700,000 distinct CDR3 sequences, 13% to 15% found once. Germline V gene sequence: CDR1 SGHTA, CDR2 FQGNSA. Trimming stripped 4 bases from V and 2 bases from J, with 13 bases between. The CDR3 sequence is 15 residues long. Notes on this clonotype: The antigen is unknown.

V usage is TRBV7-2 and J usage is TRBJ2-3; the D gene is possibly TRBD2 (5 bases). Specimen: PBMCs from blood, collected 14 to 15 days before vaccination. The receptor was isolated from a man between 50 and 59 years old who received an inactivated influenza vaccine. The CDR3: CASSSSSAITDTQYF. As DNA, the CDR3 is TGTGCCAGCAGCTCTAGCTCGGCAATCACAGATACGCAGTATTTT.